This passage covers 6 T cell receptor beta chains from one sample sequenced in a study of blood T cell repertoires in COVID-19. TCRdb's table, derived via immunoSEQ multiplex PCR, lists solely in-frame clones and lacks some. The sample contains tens of thousands of clones, nearly 90% of which appear only once. The sample comprised peripheral blood. These receptors all come from a man aged 60 to 69 with active COVID-19.

The chain has TRBV5-1 and TRBJ2-1, with D tentatively TRBD2 (6 bases). From germline, CDR1 is SGHRS and CDR2 YFSETQ. The V and J ends lost 7 bases and 6 bases respectively, with 17 bases between them. The CDR3 consists of 14 residues. The CDR3 DNA is TGCGCCAGCTTACGGGACTGGGGAAGCAATGAGCAGTTCTTC. Translating it yields CASLRDWGSNEQFF.

The chain recombines TRBV2 with TRBJ1-2; no clear D. From germline, CDR1 is SNHLY and CDR2 FYNNEI. The CDR3 has 14 residues. The V gene lost 4 bases and the J gene lost 2 bases, with 11 bases spanning the gap. The CDR3 spells CASSARFSNYGYTF. The DNA for the CDR3 is TGTGCCAGCAGTGCCCGGTTTTCAAACTATGGCTACACCTTC. The full variable domain, its missing parts supplied by reference TRBV2 and TRBJ1-2, is EPEVTQTPSHQVTQMGQEVILRCVPISNHLYFYWYRQILGQKVEFLVSFYNNEISEKSEIFDDQFSVERPDGSNFTLKIRSTKLEDSAMYFCASSARFSNYGYTFGSGTRLTVV.

The chain carries TRBV12-5 and TRBJ2-1; 12 positions match TRBD2. J lost 4 bases, V lost 3 bases, and 4 bases had no gene match. This CDR3 spans 16 amino acids. Germline CDR1 is LGHNT and CDR2 is FRNRAP. The chain's CDR3 is CASGLRTSGMYNEQFF. CDR3 nucleotides: TGTGCTAGTGGTTTAAGGACTAGCGGGATGTACAATGAGCAGTTCTTC.

This clone was detected a few times. The chain combines TRBV10-3 with TRBJ2-1; D possibly corresponds to TRBD1 (6 bases). Per germline, CDR1 ENHRY and CDR2 SYGVKD. Trimming took 2 bases from V and 6 from J, leaving 14 bases between them. The CDR3 totals 15 residues. Here the CDR3 reads CAISEGQPALNEQFF. DNA for the CDR3: TGTGCCATCAGTGAGGGACAGCCAGCGCTCAATGAGCAGTTCTTC.

The chain links TRBV29-1 to TRBJ2-3, with a tentative D call TRBD2 (6 bases). Trimming took off 2 bases at V and 6 bases at J, with 12 bases between the two ends. The CDR3 is made up of 13 amino acids. CDR1 SQVTM and CDR2 ANQGSEA come from the germline V gene. CDR3 in DNA: TGCAGCGTTGAATCCGGGAGTACTGATACGCAGTATTTT. This gives the protein CSVESGSTDTQYF.

V usage is TRBV9 and J usage is TRBJ2-3, with TRBD2 matching over 10 bases. Germline V lookup: CDR1 SGDLS, CDR2 YYNGEE. This CDR3 has 15 amino acids. The trim removed 2 bases at V and 3 bases at J, leaving 3 bases unmatched. CDR3 bases: TGTGCCAGCAGCGTGCTAGCGGGAGCAACAGATACGCAGTATTTT. Translating gives CASSVLAGATDTQYF.